Shown below are 2 T cell receptor beta chains from a single sample sequenced in a study of blood T cell repertoires in COVID-19. Produced via immunoSEQ multiplex PCR; TCRdb's table is partial and in-frame only. The table lists about 31,000 clones, more than 80% of them singletons. The sample consisted of peripheral blood. Receptors were obtained from a woman aged 40 to 50 with active or convalescent COVID-19.

The genes are TRBV7-8 and TRBJ2-1; D is unclear. The germline gives CDR1 SGHVS, CDR2 FQNEAQ. CDR3 size: 14 residues. V was pared by 3 bases and J by 10 bases, with 16 bases between. CDR3 nucleotide sequence: TGTGCCAGCAGCTTGGAGACGACCCACGGGGAGCAGTTCTTC. Protein sequence: CASSLETTHGEQFF. Using reference TRBV7-8 and TRBJ2-1 for the parts outside the CDR3, the full variable domain is GAGVSQSPRYKVAKRGQDVALRCDPISGHVSLFWYQQALGQGPEFLTYFQNEAQLDKSGLPSDRFFAERPEGSVSTLKIQRTQQEDSAVYLCASSLETTHGEQFFGPGTRLTVL.

This clone was seen only once. The chain has TRBV9 and TRBJ1-5; D is uncertain. Germline lookup yields CDR1 SGDLS and CDR2 YYNGEE. V lost 4 bases to trimming and J lost 7 bases, with 12 bases between them. The CDR3 has 13 residues. CDR3 amino acids: CASSHDVQQPQHF. The DNA for the CDR3 is TGTGCCAGCAGCCACGATGTACAGCAGCCCCAGCATTTT.